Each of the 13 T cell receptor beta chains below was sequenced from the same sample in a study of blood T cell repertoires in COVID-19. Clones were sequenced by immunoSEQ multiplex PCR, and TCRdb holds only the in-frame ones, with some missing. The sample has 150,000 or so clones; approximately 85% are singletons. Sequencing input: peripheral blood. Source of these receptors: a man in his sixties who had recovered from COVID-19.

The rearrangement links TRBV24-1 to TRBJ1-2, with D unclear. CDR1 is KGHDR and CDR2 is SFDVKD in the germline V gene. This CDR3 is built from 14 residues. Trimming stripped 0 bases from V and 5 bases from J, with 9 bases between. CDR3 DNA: TGTGCCACCAGTGATTTGAGGTCGGGGTATGGCTACACCTTC. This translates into CATSDLRSGYGYTF.

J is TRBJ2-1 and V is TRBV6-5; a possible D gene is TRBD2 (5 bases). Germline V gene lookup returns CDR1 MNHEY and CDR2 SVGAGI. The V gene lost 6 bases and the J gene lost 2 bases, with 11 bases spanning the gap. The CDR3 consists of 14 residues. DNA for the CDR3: TGTGCCAGCAGGCAACTAGAAACCTACAATGAGCAGTTCTTC. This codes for CASRQLETYNEQFF.

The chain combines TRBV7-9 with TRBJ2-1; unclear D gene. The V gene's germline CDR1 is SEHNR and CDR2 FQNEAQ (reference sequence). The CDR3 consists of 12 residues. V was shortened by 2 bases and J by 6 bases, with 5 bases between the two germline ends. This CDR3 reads CASSLRSNEQFF. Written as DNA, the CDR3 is TGTGCCAGCAGCTTACGGTCCAATGAGCAGTTCTTC.

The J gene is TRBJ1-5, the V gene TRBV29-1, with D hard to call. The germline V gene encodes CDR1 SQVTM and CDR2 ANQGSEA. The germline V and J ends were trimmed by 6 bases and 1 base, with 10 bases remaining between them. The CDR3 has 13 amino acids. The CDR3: CSVQQSSNQPQHF. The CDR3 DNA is TGCAGCGTCCAACAATCCAGCAATCAGCCCCAGCATTTT.

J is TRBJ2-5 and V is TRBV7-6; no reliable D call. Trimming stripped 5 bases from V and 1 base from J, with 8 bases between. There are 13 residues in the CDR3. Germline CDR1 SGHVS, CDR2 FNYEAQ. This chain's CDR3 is CASSQELQETQYF. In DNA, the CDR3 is TGTGCCAGCAGCCAAGAGCTCCAAGAGACCCAGTACTTC.

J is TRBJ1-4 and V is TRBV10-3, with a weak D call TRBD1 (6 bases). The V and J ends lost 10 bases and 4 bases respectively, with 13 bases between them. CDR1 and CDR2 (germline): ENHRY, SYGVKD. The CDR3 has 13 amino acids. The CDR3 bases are TGTGCCACCGAGGACAGTTATAATGAAAAACTGTTTTTT. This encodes CATEDSYNEKLFF.

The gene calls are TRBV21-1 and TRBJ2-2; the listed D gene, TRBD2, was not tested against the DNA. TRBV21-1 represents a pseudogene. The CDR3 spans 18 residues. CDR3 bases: TGTGCCAGCAGCAGAGTAGGGTGCTCCGGGGGACACACCGGGGAGCTGTTTTTT. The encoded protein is CASSRVGCSGGHTGELFF.

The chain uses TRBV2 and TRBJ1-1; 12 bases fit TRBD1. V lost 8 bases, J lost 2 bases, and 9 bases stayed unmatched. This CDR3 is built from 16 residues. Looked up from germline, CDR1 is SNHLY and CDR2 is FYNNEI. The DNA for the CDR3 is TGTGCCAGCCAATCCGGGACAGGGGGCTTTAACACTGAAGCTTTCTTT. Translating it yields CASQSGTGGFNTEAFF. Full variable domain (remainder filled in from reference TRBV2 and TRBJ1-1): EPEVTQTPSHQVTQMGQEVILRCVPISNHLYFYWYRQILGQKVEFLVSFYNNEISEKSEIFDDQFSVERPDGSNFTLKIRSTKLEDSAMYFCASQSGTGGFNTEAFFGQGTRLTVV.

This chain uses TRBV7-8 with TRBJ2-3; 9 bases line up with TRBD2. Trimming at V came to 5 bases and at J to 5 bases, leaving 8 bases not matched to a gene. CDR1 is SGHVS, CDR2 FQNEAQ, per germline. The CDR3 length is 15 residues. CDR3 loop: CASSRGGGAGDTQYF. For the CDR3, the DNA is TGTGCCAGCAGCCGGGGCGGGGGGGCAGGAGATACGCAGTATTTT.

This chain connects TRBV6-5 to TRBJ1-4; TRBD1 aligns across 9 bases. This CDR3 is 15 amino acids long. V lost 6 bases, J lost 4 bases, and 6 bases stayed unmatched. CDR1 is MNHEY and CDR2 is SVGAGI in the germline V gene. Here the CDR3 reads CASSRVTGGNEKLFF. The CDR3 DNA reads TGTGCCAGCAGCAGGGTGACAGGGGGTAATGAAAAACTGTTTTTT.

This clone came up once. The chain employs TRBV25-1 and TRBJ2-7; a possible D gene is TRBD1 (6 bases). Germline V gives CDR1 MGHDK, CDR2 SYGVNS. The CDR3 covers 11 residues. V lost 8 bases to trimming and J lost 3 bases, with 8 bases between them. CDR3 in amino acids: CASGQYYEQYF. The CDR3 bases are TGTGCCAGCGGACAGTACTACGAGCAGTACTTC.

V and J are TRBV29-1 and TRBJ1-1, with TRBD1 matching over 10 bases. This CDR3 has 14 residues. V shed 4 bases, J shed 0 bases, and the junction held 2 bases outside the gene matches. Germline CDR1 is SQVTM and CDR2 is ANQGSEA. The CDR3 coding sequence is TGCAGCGTTGGGACAGGGGGATTGAACACTGAAGCTTTCTTT. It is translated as CSVGTGGLNTEAFF.

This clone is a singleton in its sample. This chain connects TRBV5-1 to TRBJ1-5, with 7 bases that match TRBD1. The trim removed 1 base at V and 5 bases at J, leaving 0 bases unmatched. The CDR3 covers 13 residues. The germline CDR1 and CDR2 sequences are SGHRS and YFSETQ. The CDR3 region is CASSLQGDQPQHF. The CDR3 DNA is TGCGCCAGCAGCTTGCAGGGGGATCAGCCCCAGCATTTT.